This TCR beta chain was identified in a study of identical twins. A remark on this clonotype: Its antigen is still unknown.

Study-level findings and limits: For monozygotic twins, models underestimated out-of-frame TCR alpha sharing. Invariant populations such as MAIT and iNKT cells could partly muddle zero-insertion analyses.

In TCRdb, the 5' RACE reads were re-called with MiXCR into one record per CDR3 protein. The data contain hundreds of thousands of distinct CDR3 sequences, about 9.4% of them singletons. Germline V gene sequence: CDR1 SGHRS, CDR2 YFSETQ. This CDR3 is built from 13 residues. V was pared by 2 bases and J by 7 bases, with 9 bases between. This sample was also put to use in a study of yellow fever vaccine responses in identical twins. That source notes: Reports say the vaccine T cell response in twins looked partly convergent and partly personalized.

The source material was PBMCs. This TCR was recovered from a woman younger than 30 in good health. The chain joins TRBV5-1 to TRBJ1-4; no reliable D call. CDR3 nucleotide sequence: TGCGCCAGCAGCTTCGATGGGTCTGAAAAACTGTTTTTT. Encoded protein: CASSFDGSEKLFF. The variable domain in full, with the rest retrieved from reference TRBV5-1 and TRBJ1-4, is KAGVTQTPRYLIKTRGQQVTLSCSPISGHRSVSWYQQTPGQGLQFLFEYFSETQRNKGNFPGRFSGRQFSNSRSEMNVSTLELGDSALYLCASSFDGSEKLFFGSGTQLSVL.